The 17 T cell receptor beta chains given below trace back to one sample, sequenced in a study of blood T cell repertoires in COVID-19. The table came from immunoSEQ multiplex PCR; TCRdb's copy has only in-frame clones and leaves some out. The data hold some 500,000 clones, with around 89% observed a single time. The sequenced sample consisted of PBMCs or T cells enriched from blood (not recorded which). These receptors were collected from a woman in her forties who had recovered from COVID-19.

The genes are TRBV11-2 and TRBJ1-2, with D unclear. The CDR3 is made up of 16 amino acids. Germline loops: CDR1 SGHAT, CDR2 FQNNGV. With 5 bases removed from V and 4 bases from J, the gap between germline ends came to 20 bases. CDR3 loop: CASSQYTGSPIYGYTF. The CDR3 region has the DNA TGTGCCAGCAGCCAATATACCGGGTCGCCGATCTATGGCTACACCTTC.

The chain couples TRBV10-1 to TRBJ1-5; D gene uncertain. Germline CDR1 and CDR2: WNHNN and SYGVQD (reference sequence). The ends were cut back, 0 bases at V and 6 bases at J, with 6 bases in the middle. This CDR3 is 13 amino acids long. In DNA, the CDR3 is TGCGCCAGCAGTGAGTCTCTCGGTCAGCCCCAGCATTTT. Encoded protein: CASSESLGQPQHF.

This clone was observed a single time. The chain uses TRBV7-4 and TRBJ1-2; D remains unclear. Germline V gene data show CDR1 as SGHVT and CDR2 as SQSDAQ. Trimming stripped 2 bases from V and 7 bases from J, with 20 bases between. CDR3 length equals 16 residues. For the CDR3, the DNA is TGTGCCAGCAGCTTAAAGTACCTCCGGGGTTTTGTTGGCTACACCTTC. Amino acid sequence: CASSLKYLRGFVGYTF.

This clone showed up just a few times. The gene calls are TRBV7-2 and TRBJ2-1; 10 positions agree with TRBD2. V shed 5 bases and J 6 bases; nucleotides not matched to a gene: 13. CDR3 length: 17 amino acids. Per the germline V gene, CDR1 is SGHTA and CDR2 is FQGNSA. The CDR3 coding sequence is TGTGCCAGCAGCCAAACGGTCGTGACTAGCGGGTTCAATGAGCAGTTCTTC. Its protein is CASSQTVVTSGFNEQFF. The variable domain in full, completed from reference TRBV7-2 and TRBJ2-1, reads GAGVSQSPSNKVTEKGKDVELRCDPISGHTALYWYRQSLGQGLEFLIYFQGNSAPDKSGLPSDRFSAERTGGSVSTLTIQRTQQEDSAVYLCASSQTVVTSGFNEQFFGPGTRLTVL.

The chain recombines TRBV4-3 with TRBJ2-3, with TRBD2 as a possible D gene (5 bases). Trimming removed 4 bases from V and 2 bases from J, with 13 bases in between. CDR3 length: 15 amino acids. Germline V gene data show CDR1 as LGHNA and CDR2 as YSLEER. CDR3 amino acids: CASSLTGIVTDTQYF. CDR3 DNA sequence: TGCGCCAGCAGCCTGACCGGGATTGTCACAGATACGCAGTATTTT.

The CDR3 sequence is CSATYTDTQYF. DNA for the CDR3: TGCAGTGCTACCTACACAGATACGCAGTATTTT. The chain carries TRBV20-1 and TRBJ2-3; D remains unclear. V was cut by 4 bases and J by 2 bases, with 4 bases left in between. The CDR3 is 11 amino acids. Germline CDR1 DFQATT, CDR2 SNEGSKA (reference sequence).

The rearrangement joins TRBV6-5 to TRBJ1-3; D is ambiguous. This CDR3 is 12 amino acids long. V was trimmed by 5 bases and J by 3 bases, leaving 5 bases between them. Germline V CDR1 and CDR2: MNHEY, SVGAGI. Here the CDR3 reads CASSPGGNTIYF. The CDR3 DNA follows: TGTGCCAGCAGTCCGGGTGGAAACACCATATATTTT.

The chain uses TRBV2 and TRBJ1-5; 8 bases are a match to TRBD1. The V segment lost 5 bases and the J segment 6 bases; nucleotides outside the gene matches: 9. The CDR3 is 15 residues long. Germline V gene lookup returns CDR1 SNHLY and CDR2 FYNNEI. The CDR3 region is CASSLDRVYGQPQHF. The CDR3 DNA reads as TGTGCCAGCAGTCTGGACAGGGTTTATGGTCAGCCCCAGCATTTT. The complete variable domain, with remaining parts taken from reference TRBV2 and TRBJ1-5, reads EPEVTQTPSHQVTQMGQEVILRCVPISNHLYFYWYRQILGQKVEFLVSFYNNEISEKSEIFDDQFSVERPDGSNFTLKIRSTKLEDSAMYFCASSLDRVYGQPQHFGDGTRLSIL.

The rearrangement links TRBV7-9 to TRBJ2-1; TRBD1 matches 9 bases. Germline loops: CDR1 SEHNR, CDR2 FQNEAQ (reference sequence). The V gene end was trimmed by 5 bases and the J gene end by 4 bases; junction bases not matched to a gene: 9. The CDR3 is 16 amino acids. CDR3 amino acids: CASSQRTGDGYNEQFF. The CDR3 DNA sequence: TGTGCCAGCAGCCAAAGGACAGGGGATGGTTACAATGAGCAGTTCTTC.

This clone occurred once. This sequence joins TRBV2 and TRBJ2-7; TRBD1 is a possible D gene (6 bases). CDR1 and CDR2 from the germline V gene are SNHLY and FYNNEI. CDR3 size: 14 residues. The V gene lost 2 bases and the J gene lost 2 bases, with 10 bases spanning the gap. The CDR3 is CASSESEGAYEQYF. CDR3 coding DNA: TGTGCCAGCAGTGAAAGTGAGGGGGCCTACGAGCAGTACTTC.

This clone was counted a few times. The rearrangement links TRBV18 to TRBJ1-1; tentatively, D is TRBD1 (5 bases). Trimming took 2 bases from V and 1 from J, leaving 8 bases between them. The germline V gene has CDR1 KGHSH and CDR2 LQKENI. The CDR3 is made up of 14 amino acids. CDR3 loop: CASSPADKNTEAFF. CDR3 nucleotides: TGTGCCAGCTCACCAGCGGACAAGAACACTGAAGCTTTCTTT.

V usage is TRBV29-1 and J usage is TRBJ2-7, with TRBD2 matching 7 bases. Per germline, CDR1 SQVTM and CDR2 ANQGSEA. J lost 2 bases, V lost 3 bases, and 4 bases had no gene match. The length of the CDR3 is 13 residues. CDR3 residues: CSVEGGSAYEQYF. CDR3 DNA sequence: TGCAGCGTTGAGGGCGGGAGTGCCTACGAGCAGTACTTC.

V gene TRBV13 combines with J gene TRBJ2-3, with a tentative D call TRBD1 (5 bases). The length of the CDR3 is 16 residues. V was cut by 5 bases and J by 6 bases, with 21 bases left in between. CDR1 and CDR2 (germline): PRHDT, FYEKMQ (reference sequence). The CDR3 here is CASSRPPGYLVDTQYF. Here the CDR3 DNA reads TGTGCCAGCAGCCGACCCCCAGGGTACCTTGTGGATACGCAGTATTTT.

The V call is TRBV12-3 or TRBV12-4, the J call TRBJ1-2, with 7 bases aligning to TRBD1. J lost 8 bases, V lost 3 bases, and 3 bases had no gene match. CDR3 length equals 12 residues. CDR3 nucleotide sequence: TGTGCCAGCAGTTTTACAGGGGTCGGCTACACCTTC. This translates into CASSFTGVGYTF.

The gene calls are TRBV4-3 and TRBJ2-3, with D tentatively TRBD2 (6 bases). CDR1 is LGHNA and CDR2 is YSLEER in the germline V gene. This CDR3 is built from 16 residues. V was cut by 0 bases and J by 6 bases, with 16 bases left in between. CDR3 nucleotide sequence: TGCGCCAGCAGCCAAGATCGGGGGAGGAGTTGGGATACGCAGTATTTT. It specifies CASSQDRGRSWDTQYF.

The chain couples TRBV4-1 to TRBJ1-5; no reliable D call. Germline V lookup: CDR1 MGHRA, CDR2 YSYEKL. The CDR3 is 15 residues long. Trimming took off 6 bases at V and 2 bases at J, with 14 bases between the two ends. CDR3 sequence: CASRRAMRGNQPQHF. The CDR3, as DNA: TGCGCCAGCAGACGGGCGATGCGGGGCAATCAGCCCCAGCATTTT.

The chain combines TRBV7-8 with TRBJ1-2; D ambiguous. V lost 2 bases to trimming and J lost 4 bases, with 8 bases between them. The germline V gene encodes CDR1 SGHVS and CDR2 FQNEAQ. The CDR3 is made up of 13 amino acids. CDR3 sequence: CASSLTGGYGYTF. The DNA of the CDR3 is TGTGCCAGCAGCTTAACGGGTGGCTATGGCTACACCTTC. Complete variable domain (other parts from reference TRBV7-8 and TRBJ1-2): GAGVSQSPRYKVAKRGQDVALRCDPISGHVSLFWYQQALGQGPEFLTYFQNEAQLDKSGLPSDRFFAERPEGSVSTLKIQRTQQEDSAVYLCASSLTGGYGYTFGSGTRLTVV.